The rows below give T cell receptor beta chains drawn from one sample of a study of shared T cell receptors in the human thymus. TCRdb's table, derived via immunoSEQ multiplex PCR, lists solely in-frame clones and lacks some. Here the sample spans about 540,000 clones, roughly 74% being singletons. These data are also associated with another study on human thymus T cells.

The sequenced sample consisted of thymocytes. The receptors come from a boy in the first two years of life with a congenital heart defect. Both conserved end residues are part of each CDR3. D genes are given only for firm matches. For some rows the clone size is stated as once, few or many, or as a class when expanded; others skip it.

. TRBJ1-2 . TRBV29-1 CSVVPYTNYTF TGCAGCGTTGTCCCTTACACCAACTACACCTTC
. TRBJ1-1 . TRBV5-6 CASSLAVAGRGTEAFF TGTGCCAGCAGCTTGGCCGTCGCAGGTCGGGGCACTGAAGCTTTCTTT
. TRBJ2-7 TRBD2 TRBV14 CASSQFEREGPSSYEQYF TGTGCCAGCAGCCAATTCGAGCGGGAGGGCCCAAGCTCCTACGAGCAGTACTTC
. TRBJ2-7 . TRBV4-1 CASSQGIGVRRYEQYF TGCGCCAGCAGCCAAGGAATCGGGGTTAGGCGCTACGAGCAGTACTTC
. TRBJ1-2 . TRBV4-3 CASSHYGGKGYGYTF TGCGCCAGCAGCCATTATGGGGGGAAAGGCTATGGCTACACCTTC
. TRBJ2-1 TRBD2 TRBV28 CASTTPLALTTSGRAYNEQFF TGTGCCAGCACCACCCCCCTGGCCCTCACGACTAGCGGGAGGGCCTACAATGAGCAGTTCTTC
. TRBJ2-3 . TRBV5-5 CASSLVGGDTQYF TGTGCCAGCAGCTTGGTGGGGGGAGATACGCAGTATTTT
. TRBJ2-1 . TRBV5-1 CASSFGQSYNEQFF TGCGCCAGCAGCTTTGGACAGAGTTACAATGAGCAGTTCTTC
. TRBJ2-1 TRBD2 TRBV4-3 CASSQGGRGGSYNEQFF TGCGCCAGCAGCCAGGGGGGGAGGGGAGGCTCCTACAATGAGCAGTTCTTC
. TRBJ1-1 . TRBV5-6 CASSPPGGRNTEAFF TGTGCCAGCAGCCCCCCAGGAGGTCGGAACACTGAAGCTTTCTTT
. TRBJ2-7 TRBD2 TRBV4-2 CASSPASGRVNEQYF TGTGCCAGCAGCCCGGCTAGCGGGAGGGTGAACGAGCAGTACTTC
. TRBJ2-4 TRBD1 TRBV29-1 CSVKDRDAKNIQYF TGCAGCGTCAAAGACAGGGATGCCAAAAACATTCAGTACTTC
. TRBJ1-1 . TRBV14 CASSQGTRDTEAFF TGTGCCAGCAGCCAAGGAACGCGGGACACTGAAGCTTTCTTT
. TRBJ2-3 TRBD1 TRBV18 CASSPPGTESTDTQYF TGTGCCAGCTCACCCCCCGGGACAGAAAGCACAGATACGCAGTATTTT
once TRBJ2-5 TRBD1 TRBV5-1 CASSSGQGEEETQYF TGCGCCAGCAGCTCCGGACAGGGCGAGGAAGAGACCCAGTACTTC
. TRBJ2-3 . TRBV18 CASRPTGSDTQYF TGTGCCAGCAGACCAACAGGCTCAGATACGCAGTATTTT
. TRBJ1-2 . TRBV5-6 CASSNRGLREDGYTF TGTGCCAGCAGCAACCGGGGGTTGAGGGAGGATGGCTACACCTTC
. TRBJ2-7 . TRBV15 CATADKFEQYF TGTGCCACCGCCGACAAGTTCGAGCAGTACTTC
. TRBJ2-7 TRBD2 TRBV5-4 CASSLMREGTYEQYF TGTGCCAGCAGCTTGATGCGGGAGGGAACCTACGAGCAGTACTTC
. TRBJ2-4 TRBD2 TRBV6-5 CASSYIAGDAKNIQYF TGTGCCAGCAGTTATATTGCGGGAGATGCCAAAAACATTCAGTACTTC
. TRBJ1-2 TRBD1 TRBV4-1 CASSQPWTGDSANYGYTF TGCGCCAGCAGCCAACCATGGACAGGGGACTCGGCTAACTATGGCTACACCTTC
once TRBJ2-5 TRBD2 TRBV5-1 CASSLVPGLAEETQYF TGCGCCAGCAGCCTGGTCCCCGGACTAGCGGAAGAGACCCAGTACTTC
few TRBJ2-7 TRBD2 TRBV7-6 CASLPGLAGGSYEQYF TGTGCCAGCCTCCCGGGACTAGCGGGAGGGTCCTACGAGCAGTACTTC
. TRBJ2-1 TRBD2 TRBV7-2 CASSSASHSGRIYNEQFF TGTGCCAGCAGCTCGGCGTCACATAGCGGGAGGATCTACAATGAGCAGTTCTTC
. TRBJ2-5 . TRBV19 CASSIRQETQYF TGTGCCAGTAGTATTCGGCAAGAGACCCAGTACTTC
. TRBJ2-1 TRBD2 TRBV11-2 CASSLKTSGRCEQFF TGTGCCAGCAGCTTGAAGACTAGCGGGAGGTGTGAGCAGTTCTTC
. TRBJ2-3 TRBD2 TRBV27 CASSCRLAGGGTDTQYF TGTGCCAGCAGTTGTCGTCTAGCGGGAGGAGGCACAGATACGCAGTATTTT
. TRBJ1-2 TRBD1 TRBV7-6 CASSLARTGGEGLYGYTF TGTGCCAGCAGCTTAGCTCGGACAGGGGGCGAGGGCCTCTATGGCTACACCTTC
. TRBJ2-7 . TRBV28 CASSSPRRSYEQYF TGTGCCAGCAGTTCCCCCAGGCGCTCCTACGAGCAGTACTTC
. TRBJ2-1 . TRBV21-1 CASSKPWQGSYNEQFF TGTGCCAGCAGCAAACCGTGGCAGGGCTCCTACAATGAGCAGTTCTTC
. TRBJ2-3 . TRBV21-1 CASSKGGAADTQYF TGTGCCAGCAGCAAGGGGGGTGCGGCAGATACGCAGTATTTT
once TRBJ2-1 TRBD2 TRBV28 CASSSPTSGAPNEQFF TGTGCCAGCAGTTCACCGACTAGCGGGGCCCCAAATGAGCAGTTCTTC
once TRBJ2-2 TRBD1 TRBV30 CGSEPPPGTGAANTGELFF TGTGGTTCGGAGCCCCCCCCCGGGACAGGGGCGGCGAACACCGGGGAGCTGTTTTTT
. TRBJ1-2 . TRBV6-4 CASSGETGSLYGYTF TGTGCCAGCAGTGGCGAGACAGGTAGCCTCTATGGCTACACCTTC
. TRBJ1-4 TRBD1 TRBV28 CASSFIPGTGQTREKLFF TGTGCCAGCAGTTTCATTCCCGGGACAGGCCAAACTAGGGAAAAACTGTTTTTT
. TRBJ1-3 . TRBV5-1 CASSLDFGLRRNTIYF TGCGCCAGCAGCTTGGATTTTGGGCTGCGTCGAAACACCATATATTTT
few TRBJ2-3 . TRBV5-6 CASSSSGQTDADTQYF TGTGCCAGCAGCTCAAGCGGACAGACTGACGCAGATACGCAGTATTTT
. TRBJ2-1 . TRBV14 CASSPKQENSYNEQFF TGTGCCAGCAGCCCGAAACAGGAAAACTCCTACAATGAGCAGTTCTTC
. TRBJ2-1 . TRBV20-1 CSGPYEGEQFF TGCAGTGGCCCTTACGAGGGTGAGCAGTTCTTC
. TRBJ1-2 . TRBV11-2 CASSSTLDRGGYTF TGTGCCAGCAGCTCCACACTCGACAGAGGAGGCTACACCTTC
. TRBJ2-3 TRBD2 TRBV6-1 CASSAPGTSGSLDTQYF TGTGCCAGCAGTGCCCCCGGGACTAGCGGGTCGTTAGATACGCAGTATTTT
. TRBJ2-2 TRBD2 TRBV5-4 CASSSRLAGDPGELFF TGTGCCAGCAGCTCGAGACTAGCGGGAGATCCCGGGGAGCTGTTTTTT
few TRBJ1-5 TRBD1 TRBV7-2 CASSERTGQSVQPQHF TGTGCCAGCAGCGAAAGGACAGGGCAAAGTGTTCAGCCCCAGCATTTT
. TRBJ1-1 . TRBV19 CASSWNGGNTEAFF TGTGCCAGCTCCTGGAACGGGGGGAACACTGAAGCTTTCTTT
. TRBJ2-1 . TRBV12-5 CASGLDPGTADFNEQFF TGTGCTAGTGGTCTAGATCCCGGGACTGCTGACTTTAATGAGCAGTTCTTC
. TRBJ2-1 TRBD2 TRBV18 CASSNPLSLTLAGVGNEQFF TGTGCCAGCTCCAACCCCCTCAGCCTTACACTAGCGGGAGTCGGCAATGAGCAGTTCTTC
. TRBJ1-2 TRBD1 TRBV28 CASGTGINYGYTF TGTGCCAGCGGGACAGGGATAAACTATGGCTACACCTTC
. TRBJ2-1 TRBD2 TRBV19 CASSISGRANLDYNEQFF TGTGCCAGTAGTATTAGCGGGAGGGCAAATTTGGACTACAATGAGCAGTTCTTC
. TRBJ1-2 . TRBV15 CATSRDPGYGYTF TGTGCCACCAGCAGAGATCCGGGGTATGGCTACACCTTC
. TRBJ1-3 . TRBV18 CASSPWRAAGNTIYF TGTGCCAGCTCACCATGGAGGGCCGCTGGAAACACCATATATTTT
. TRBJ1-2 TRBD1 TRBV4-1 CASSQVRQGAQGYTF TGCGCCAGCAGCCAAGTTCGACAGGGGGCTCAAGGCTACACCTTC
. TRBJ2-7 . TRBV19 CASSSHGHPTSDEQYF TGTGCCAGTAGTTCCCATGGACACCCGACCTCTGACGAGCAGTACTTC
. TRBJ1-1 TRBD1 TRBV18 CASSPPGQAKEAFF TGTGCCAGCTCACCACCGGGACAGGCGAAGGAAGCTTTCTTT
. TRBJ1-1 . TRBV6-6 CASRLNPRSENTEAFF TGTGCCAGCAGACTAAACCCACGATCTGAGAACACTGAAGCTTTCTTT
. TRBJ1-4 . TRBV7-9 CASSSNRGITNEKLFF TGTGCCAGCAGCTCGAACCGGGGAATCACTAATGAAAAACTGTTTTTT